This TCR beta chain was profiled in a study of T cell responses to AZD1222 COVID-19 vaccine. For the study at large: Some second doses came at about 4 weeks and others at about 12 weeks; these were pooled.

For this clone: The target antigen is unknown.

Measured with immunoSEQ multiplex PCR; TCRdb has only the in-frame clones, and not every one. The sample holds 88,000 or so clones, around 86% seen once. Germline lookup yields CDR1 SGHDN and CDR2 FVKESK. There are 13 residues in the CDR3. Trimming removed 0 bases from V and 7 bases from J, with 10 bases in between. Study results and limitations: Seropositive status at baseline applied to only 5 to 7 AZD1222 recipients. Regions 160-218 and 743-854 dominated among vaccine-associated CD4 TCRs spanning spike.

The sequences come from peripheral blood, collected on day 0 of AZD1222 vaccination. The origin of this receptor is an adult in good health. V and J are TRBV14 and TRBJ2-7, with D perhaps TRBD1 or TRBD2 (5 bases each). The CDR3 DNA reads TGTGCCAGCAGCCAAGATCTGAGGGGAGAGCAGTACTTC. It encodes CASSQDLRGEQYF.